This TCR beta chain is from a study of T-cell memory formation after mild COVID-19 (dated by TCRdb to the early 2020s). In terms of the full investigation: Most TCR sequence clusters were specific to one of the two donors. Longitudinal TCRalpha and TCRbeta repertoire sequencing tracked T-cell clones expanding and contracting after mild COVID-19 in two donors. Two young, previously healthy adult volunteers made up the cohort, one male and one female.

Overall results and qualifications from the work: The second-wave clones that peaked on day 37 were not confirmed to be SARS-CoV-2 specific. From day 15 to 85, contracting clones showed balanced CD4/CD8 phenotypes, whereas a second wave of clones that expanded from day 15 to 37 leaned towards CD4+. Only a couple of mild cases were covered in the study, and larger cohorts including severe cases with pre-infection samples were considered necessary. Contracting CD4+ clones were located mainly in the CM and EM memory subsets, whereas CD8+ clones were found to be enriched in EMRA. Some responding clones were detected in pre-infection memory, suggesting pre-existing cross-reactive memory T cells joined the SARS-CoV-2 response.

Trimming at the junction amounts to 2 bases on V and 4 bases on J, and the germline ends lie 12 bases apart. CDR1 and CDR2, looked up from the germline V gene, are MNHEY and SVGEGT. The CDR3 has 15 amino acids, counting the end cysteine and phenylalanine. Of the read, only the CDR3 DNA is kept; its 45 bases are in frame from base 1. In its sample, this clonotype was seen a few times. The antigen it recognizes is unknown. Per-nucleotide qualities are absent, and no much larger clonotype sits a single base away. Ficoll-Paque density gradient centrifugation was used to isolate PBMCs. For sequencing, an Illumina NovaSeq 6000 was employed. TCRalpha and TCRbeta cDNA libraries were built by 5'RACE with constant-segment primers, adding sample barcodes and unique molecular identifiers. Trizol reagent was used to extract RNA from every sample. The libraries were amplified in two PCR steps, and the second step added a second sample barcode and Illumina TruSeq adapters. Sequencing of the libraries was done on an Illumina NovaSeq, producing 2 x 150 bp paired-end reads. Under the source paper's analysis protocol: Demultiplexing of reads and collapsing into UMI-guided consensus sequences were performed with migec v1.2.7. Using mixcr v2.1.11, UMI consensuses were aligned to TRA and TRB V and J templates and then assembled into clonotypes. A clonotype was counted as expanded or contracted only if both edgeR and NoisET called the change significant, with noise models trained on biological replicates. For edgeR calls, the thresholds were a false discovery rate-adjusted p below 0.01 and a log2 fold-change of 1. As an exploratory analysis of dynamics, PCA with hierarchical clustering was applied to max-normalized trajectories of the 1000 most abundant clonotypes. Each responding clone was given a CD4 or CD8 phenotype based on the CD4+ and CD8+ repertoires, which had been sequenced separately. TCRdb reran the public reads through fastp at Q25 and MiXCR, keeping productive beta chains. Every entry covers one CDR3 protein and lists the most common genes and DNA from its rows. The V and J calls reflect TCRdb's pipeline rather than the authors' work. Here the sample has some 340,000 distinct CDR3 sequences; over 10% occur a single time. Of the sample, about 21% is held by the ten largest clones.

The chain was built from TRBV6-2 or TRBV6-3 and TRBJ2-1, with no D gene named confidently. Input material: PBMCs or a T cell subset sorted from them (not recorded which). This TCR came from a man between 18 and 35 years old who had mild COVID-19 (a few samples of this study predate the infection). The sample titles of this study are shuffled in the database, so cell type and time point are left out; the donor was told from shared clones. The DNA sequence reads TGTGCCAGCAGTTACAGGGCAATAGGGTACAATGAGCAGTTCTTC. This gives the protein CASSYRAIGYNEQFF.